This T cell receptor beta chain originates from a study of T cells in Graves' hyperthyroidism and ophthalmopathy. Amplification yielded TCR beta CDR3 regions, with RNA transcripts as the source. HTBI primers were used for first-round RT-PCR of the TCR CDR3. TCRdb used MiXCR to reprocess the multiplex PCR reads, holding one entry per CDR3 protein. The repertoire consists of a few hundred thousand distinct CDR3 sequences, with 20% to 25% occurring once and the leading ten covering roughly 70%. This clonotype was seen a few times. The ends were cut back, 10 bases at V and 3 bases at J, with 13 bases in the middle. Germline V lookup: CDR1 LGHDT, CDR2 YNNKEL (reference sequence). The CDR3 contains 13 residues.

The receptor was derived from a man between 45 and 60 years old with Graves' hyperthyroidism. The sample consisted of blood. The chain carries TRBV3-1 and TRBJ2-1; D ambiguous. The CDR3 DNA is TGTGCCACCCCCATAGTGCGCTACAATGAGCAGTTCTTC. It encodes CATPIVRYNEQFF.